The rows below give T cell receptor beta chains drawn from one sample of a study of beta chain features in type 1 diabetes. Here immunoSEQ multiplex PCR was the method, and the copy in TCRdb shows in-frame clones only, minus some. The sample shows 330,000 or so clones, 14% of them seen only once. The sequencing sample was made of central memory CD4+ T cells from blood. These TCRs come from a young man in good health. The CDR3 runs from the conserved cysteine through the conserved F or W. A D gene is named only where the DNA matches it firmly. Only part of the rows carry a size: once, few, many, or a class if the clone is expanded.

d_call j_call v_call clone_size cdr3_aa cdr3_nt
NA TRBJ2-7 TRBV5-6 few CASSPGVNSYEQYF TGTGCCAGCAGTCCAGGGGTCAACTCCTACGAGCAGTACTTC
NA TRBJ2-1 TRBV2 few CASIPGRGLYNEQFF TGTGCCAGCATTCCAGGCAGGGGCCTTTACAATGAGCAGTTCTTC
NA TRBJ2-3 TRBV4-2 few CASSQEVEGSTDTQYF TGTGCCAGCAGCCAAGAAGTCGAGGGCAGCACAGATACGCAGTATTTT
NA TRBJ1-1 TRBV6-6 NA CASRVKGNTEAFF TGTGCCAGCAGGGTAAAAGGTAACACTGAAGCTTTCTTT
NA TRBJ2-5 TRBV5-5 NA CASSRRVTFQETQYF TGTGCCAGCAGCCGGAGGGTGACCTTTCAAGAGACCCAGTACTTC
TRBD1 TRBJ2-1 TRBV7-2 few CASSSGQPGSEQFF TGTGCCAGCAGCTCGGGACAGCCTGGCAGTGAGCAGTTCTTC
NA TRBJ2-7 TRBV7-8 NA CASSSHYEQYF TGTGCCAGCAGCTCGCACTACGAGCAGTACTTC
TRBD2 TRBJ2-1 TRBV7-3 few CASSPGLADNEQFF TGTGCCAGCAGCCCGGGACTAGCGGACAATGAGCAGTTCTTC
NA TRBJ1-6 TRBV5-5 few CASSQDRQGYSDNSPLHF TGCGCCAGCAGCCAAGATCGGCAAGGCTACTCCGATAATTCACCCCTCCACTTT
NA TRBJ2-7 TRBV27 NA CASRPLRRQTNEQYF TGTGCCAGCAGACCGCTACGAAGACAGACTAACGAGCAGTACTTC
NA TRBJ1-1 TRBV12-5 NA CASGLAGPTEAFF TGTGCTAGTGGTTTGGCAGGACCTACTGAAGCTTTCTTT
TRBD1 TRBJ1-2 TRBV4-2 few CASSQAWDRVDGYTF TGTGCCAGCAGCCAAGCATGGGACAGGGTCGATGGCTACACCTTC
NA TRBJ2-3 TRBV14 few CASSLELGGTQYF TGTGCCAGCAGCCTAGAACTAGGGGGTACGCAGTATTTT
NA TRBJ2-1 TRBV30 few CAWNPSYNEQFF TGTGCTTGGAATCCCTCCTACAATGAGCAGTTCTTC
TRBD2 TRBJ2-1 TRBV6-6 few CASSQRGGYNEQFF TGTGCCAGCAGTCAGCGGGGTGGATACAATGAGCAGTTCTTC